The 27 T cell receptor beta chains presented below share a single source sample, sequenced in a study of shared clonotypes between healthy human individuals. Only in-frame clones appear in the TCRdb table, and some are missing; sequencing was by immunoSEQ multiplex PCR. The profile shows just over 2,000,000 clones, approximately 95% of them singletons. The sample comprised naive CD4+ T cells sorted from blood. Subset specified: CD45RA+ positively selected. These receptors all come from a man aged 18-30 years in good health.

Comment on this clone: The same CDR3 also results from other DNA sequences found in this sample. This chain links TRBV7-9 with TRBJ2-2; the D gene is possibly TRBD2 (5 bases). Germline CDR1 SEHNR, CDR2 FQNEAQ (reference sequence). V dropped 5 bases and J dropped 3 bases, with 7 bases sitting between them. The CDR3 is made up of 13 amino acids. CDR3 nucleotide sequence: TGTGCCAGCAGCCTCGGGGACACCGGGGAGCTGTTTTTT. It encodes CASSLGDTGELFF.

To note about this clone: Other DNA sequences of this sample code for an identical CDR3. The chain recombines TRBV10-3 with TRBJ1-1; D remains unclear. The CDR3 runs to 12 residues. Trimming shortened V by 2 bases and J by 8 bases, and 9 bases separated the two germline ends. Germline values: CDR1 ENHRY, CDR2 SYGVKD. The CDR3 coding sequence is TGTGCCATCAGTGAGGGCGGGAGCGAAGCTTTCTTT. Translated, it gives CAISEGGSEAFF.

This clone is a singleton in its sample. The chain uses TRBV30 and TRBJ2-5, with 7 bases matching TRBD1. V lost 7 bases and J lost 1; bases outside the gene matches: 0. Germline V lookup: CDR1 GTSNPN, CDR2 SVGIG (reference sequence). This CDR3 region has 11 residues. CDR3 coding DNA: TGTGCCTACAGGGGCCAAGAGACCCAGTACTTC. Translation: CAYRGQETQYF. Full variable domain (remainder filled in from reference TRBV30 and TRBJ2-5): SQTIHQWPATLVQPVGSPLSLECTVEGTSNPNLYWYRQAAGRGLQLLFYSVGIGQISSEVPQNLSASRPQDRQFILSSKKLLLSDSGFYLCAYRGQETQYFGPGTRLLVL.

As for this clone: With a much larger clone just one base away, this may be a read error. The sample has other DNA sequences that encode this CDR3 too. CDR3: CASSLSTGNYGYTF. The CDR3 DNA follows: TGTGCCAGCAGTTTGTCCACAGGGAACTATGGCTACACCTTC. The chain recombines TRBV28 with TRBJ1-2; D is possibly TRBD1 (6 bases). Trimming stripped 3 bases from V and 2 bases from J, with 10 bases between. The CDR3 length is 14 residues. Germline V lookup: CDR1 MDHEN, CDR2 SYDVKM.

This clone was counted only a few times. The chain links TRBV6-6 to TRBJ1-2; D is undetermined. This CDR3 comprises 14 residues. CDR1 MNHNY and CDR2 SVGAGI come from the germline V gene (reference sequence). V shed 6 bases and J shed 8 bases, with 19 bases lying between them. The DNA for the CDR3 is TGTGCCAGCAGCTCGGACGGGGTGTTTGGGGGCTACACCTTC. This codes for CASSSDGVFGGYTF.

The V gene is TRBV5-1, the J gene TRBJ2-2; D not certain. This CDR3 region has 14 residues. With 3 bases removed from V and 4 bases from J, the gap between germline ends came to 10 bases. The germline V gene encodes CDR1 SGHRS and CDR2 YFSETQ. The CDR3 DNA is TGCGCCAGCAGCTCTGATAGCTCCACCGGGGAGCTGTTTTTT. It translates to CASSSDSSTGELFF.

The genes are TRBV5-1 and TRBJ2-7; TRBD1 matches 7 bases. Unmatched junction bases numbered 6, after V lost 4 bases and J lost 2 bases. The CDR3 consists of 14 residues. The germline V gene encodes CDR1 SGHRS and CDR2 YFSETQ. The CDR3 is CASSPGQMPYEQYF. CDR3 DNA sequence: TGCGCCAGCAGCCCGGGACAGATGCCCTACGAGCAGTACTTC.

The V call is TRBV2, the J call TRBJ1-2, with 8 bases identical to TRBD1. The CDR3 length is 14 residues. Germline V gene lookup returns CDR1 SNHLY and CDR2 FYNNEI. With V trimmed by 4 bases and J by 4 bases, 5 bases remained unmatched. Here the CDR3 reads CASSAPGGAYGYTF. The CDR3 DNA reads as TGTGCCAGCAGTGCGCCAGGGGGCGCCTATGGCTACACCTTC.

The DNA of the CDR3 is TGTGCCAGCAGCGTAGTAGGTCAGGAGCCAGGTGAGCAGTTCTTC. Protein product: CASSVVGQEPGEQFF. This chain uses TRBV9 with TRBJ2-1; no clear D gene. The CDR3 has 15 residues. V was pared by 0 bases and J by 9 bases, with 16 bases between. Germline CDR1 reads SGDLS; CDR2 reads YYNGEE.

The chain uses TRBV7-2 and TRBJ1-4, with 11 bases lining up with TRBD1. The CDR3 spans 14 residues. Losses at the gene ends were 5 bases for V and 8 bases for J; bases not matched to a gene: 4. Germline V lookup: CDR1 SGHTA, CDR2 FQGNSA. CDR3 amino acids: CASSPDRGQEKLFF. The CDR3 bases are TGTGCCAGCAGCCCGGACAGGGGGCAAGAAAAACTGTTTTTT.

V gene TRBV4-2 combines with J gene TRBJ1-4; 12 positions agree with TRBD1. The CDR3 loop spans 15 amino acids. After removal of 2 bases from V and 8 bases from J, the junction contained 3 bases not matched to a gene. The V gene's germline CDR1 is LGHNA and CDR2 YNFKEQ. CDR3 sequence (DNA): TGTGCCAGCAGCCAAACCGGGACAGGGGGCGAAAAACTGTTTTTT. Amino acid sequence: CASSQTGTGGEKLFF.

The chain employs TRBV28 and TRBJ1-2; 8 positions match TRBD1. This CDR3 spans 13 amino acids. CDR1 MDHEN and CDR2 SYDVKM come from the germline V gene. V trimming: 6 bases; J trimming: 4 bases; junction bases outside the gene matches: 4. This chain's CDR3 is CASSRTGFYGYTF. DNA of the CDR3: TGTGCCAGCAGCCGGACAGGGTTCTATGGCTACACCTTC.

The rearrangement uses TRBV6-5 and TRBJ1-1, with D tentatively TRBD1 (6 bases). Germline V CDR1 and CDR2: MNHEY, SVGAGI. The CDR3 contains 13 residues. V dropped 5 bases and J dropped 5 bases, with 12 bases sitting between them. The CDR3 reads CASSTEQGTEAFF. The CDR3 DNA reads TGTGCCAGCAGTACTGAACAGGGAACTGAAGCTTTCTTT.

Turning to this clone: The sample contains more than one DNA sequence encoding this CDR3. The gene calls are TRBV20-1 and TRBJ2-1, with D unclear. Germline CDR1 is DFQATT and CDR2 is SNEGSKA (reference sequence). This CDR3 spans 10 amino acids. Trimming removed 5 bases from V and 4 bases from J, with 3 bases in between. The CDR3 nucleotides read TGCAGTGCTCGTTACAATGAGCAGTTCTTC. Protein product: CSARYNEQFF.

The chain uses TRBV10-3 and TRBJ2-3, with TRBD1 matching 10 bases. Trimming removed 10 bases from V and 4 bases from J; junction bases left unmatched: 5. The CDR3 runs to 13 residues. Looked up from germline, CDR1 is ENHRY and CDR2 is SYGVKD. DNA of the CDR3: TGTGCCACCACGGGACAGGGGTCAGATACGCAGTATTTT. It specifies CATTGQGSDTQYF.

Notes on this clone: This sample includes further DNA sequences coding for the same CDR3. The chain employs TRBV10-3 and TRBJ2-5; 9 positions match TRBD1. V shed 5 bases and J 2 bases; nucleotides not matched to a gene: 3. The CDR3 is 14 amino acids. Germline V gene data show CDR1 as ENHRY and CDR2 as SYGVKD. In DNA form, the CDR3 reads TGTGCCATCAGTCCCGGGACAGGGCAAGAGACCCAGTACTTC. Its protein is CAISPGTGQETQYF.

The chain carries TRBV15 and TRBJ1-5; D call uncertain. CDR3 size: 14 residues. CDR1 and CDR2 (germline): LNHNV, YYDKDF (reference sequence). V was clipped by 1 base and J by 5 bases, with 9 bases between them. Here the CDR3 reads CATSRGTGHQPQHF. The DNA for the CDR3 is TGTGCCACCAGCAGAGGCACCGGACATCAGCCCCAGCATTTT.

As concerns this clone: The sample has other DNA sequences that encode this CDR3 too. The chain has TRBV18 and TRBJ2-5; 7 bases align to TRBD1. This CDR3 is built from 14 residues. Germline loops: CDR1 KGHSH, CDR2 LQKENI. V shed 4 bases and J 5 bases; nucleotides not matched to a gene: 7. In DNA, the CDR3 is TGTGCCAGCTCACGCACCGGGACAGAGGAGACCCAGTACTTC. Translation: CASSRTGTEETQYF.

V usage is TRBV9 and J usage is TRBJ2-7, with no clear D. The V end was cut by 0 bases, the J end by 3 bases, with 10 bases between. The CDR3 has 14 amino acids. Looked up from germline, CDR1 is SGDLS and CDR2 is YYNGEE. The CDR3 reads CASSVDNSFYEQYF. CDR3 nucleotides: TGTGCCAGCAGCGTAGACAACAGCTTCTACGAGCAGTACTTC.

This clone was found a few times. Other DNA variants within this sample encode the same CDR3. V usage is TRBV19 and J usage is TRBJ1-5, with 9 bases aligning to TRBD1. Trimming at V came to 5 bases and at J to 2 bases, leaving 7 bases not matched to a gene. The CDR3 contains 16 residues. Looked up from germline, CDR1 is LNHDA and CDR2 is SQIVND (reference sequence). CDR3 residues: CASSPGTGKGNQPQHF. For the CDR3, the DNA is TGTGCCAGTAGTCCAGGGACAGGGAAAGGCAATCAGCCCCAGCATTTT.

This chain uses TRBV5-1 with TRBJ1-5; unclear D gene. Germline V CDR1 and CDR2: SGHRS, YFSETQ. The CDR3 contains 14 residues. The V end was cut by 4 bases, the J end by 4 bases, with 12 bases between. CDR3 protein: CASSLDGDNQPQHF. The CDR3 coding sequence is TGCGCCAGCAGCCTGGACGGCGATAATCAGCCCCAGCATTTT. The whole variable domain, remainder taken from reference TRBV5-1 and TRBJ1-5, is KAGVTQTPRYLIKTRGQQVTLSCSPISGHRSVSWYQQTPGQGLQFLFEYFSETQRNKGNFPGRFSGRQFSNSRSEMNVSTLELGDSALYLCASSLDGDNQPQHFGDGTRLSIL.

The chain joins TRBV2 to TRBJ2-7; D possibly matches TRBD1 or TRBD2 (5 bases each). Germline V CDR1 and CDR2: SNHLY, FYNNEI. CDR3 length: 14 residues. Trimming removed 8 bases from V and 2 bases from J, with 16 bases in between. In nucleotides, the CDR3 is TGTGCCAGCGGGGACGGGGTCACGCCCTACGAGCAGTACTTC. Translation gives CASGDGVTPYEQYF.

On this clone: Other DNA sequences in the same sample also yield this CDR3. V usage is TRBV27 and J usage is TRBJ1-5; 7 bases map to TRBD1. V trimming: 5 bases; J trimming: 4 bases; junction bases outside the gene matches: 5. The CDR3 contains 14 residues. Germline V gene lookup returns CDR1 MNHEY and CDR2 SMNVEV (reference sequence). CDR3 in DNA: TGTGCCAGCAGTCCACAGGGGAGTAATCAGCCCCAGCATTTT. Protein product: CASSPQGSNQPQHF.

This clone was seen just once. CDR3 nucleotides: TGCAGCGCCCCCTTAAAGGGCCGGGGTGAAGCTTTCTTT. Translated: CSAPLKGRGEAFF. The chain is built from TRBV29-1 and TRBJ1-1, with no clear D. Trimming took off 7 bases at V and 7 bases at J, with 19 bases between the two ends. Germline V gene sequence: CDR1 SQVTM, CDR2 ANQGSEA. The CDR3 length is 13 residues. Full variable domain (outside the CDR3, taken from reference TRBV29-1 and TRBJ1-1): SAVISQKPSRDICQRGTSLTIQCQVDSQVTMMFWYRQQPGQSLTLIATANQGSEATYESGFVIDKFPISRPNLTFSTLTVSNMSPEDSSIYLCSAPLKGRGEAFFGQGTRLTVV.

This clone appeared a few times. The genes are TRBV4-1 and TRBJ2-7; D perhaps matches TRBD1 (5 bases). Germline values: CDR1 MGHRA, CDR2 YSYEKL. This CDR3 spans 16 amino acids. V gave up 0 bases and J gave up 3 bases, with 15 bases separating them. The chain's CDR3 is CASSQDWGESLYEQYF. The CDR3 nucleotides read TGCGCCAGCAGCCAAGATTGGGGCGAGTCGCTCTACGAGCAGTACTTC.

Worth noting for this clone: A read error may account for a junction end that differs from germline. The rearrangement uses TRBV7-7 and TRBJ1-1; D call uncertain. Germline V gene data show CDR1 as SSHAT and CDR2 as FNYEAQ (reference sequence). The CDR3 runs to 13 residues. The CDR3 region has the DNA TGTGCTAGCAGCCGGACGGGGAACACTGAAGCTTTCTTT. Encoded protein: CASSRTGNTEAFF. Based on the CDR3 plus reference TRBV7-7 and TRBJ1-1, the full variable domain is GAGVSQSPRYKVTKRGQDVTLRCDPISSHATLYWYQQALGQGPEFLTYFNYEAQPDKSGLPSDRFSAERPEGSISTLTIQRTEQRDSAMYRCASSRTGNTEAFFGQGTRLTVV.

The chain couples TRBV27 to TRBJ1-2; a weak D match, TRBD1 (6 bases). V lost 5 bases and J lost 8, with 9 bases in between. This CDR3 spans 11 amino acids. CDR1 and CDR2 from the germline V gene are MNHEY and SMNVEV (reference sequence). The CDR3 sequence is CASSTGTGYTF. The CDR3 DNA follows: TGTGCCAGCAGTACTGGGACAGGCTACACCTTC.